This T cell receptor (beta chain) was found in a study of T cell responses to AZD1222 COVID-19 vaccine. Study-level points and caveats: Repertoire sampling happened only post peak T cell response. White British people made up most donors, females outnumbered males, and clonal diversity was possibly underestimated. Spike-specific TCR depth and breadth grew after two AZD1222 doses.

The CDR3 totals 15 residues. Here immunoSEQ multiplex PCR was the method, and the copy in TCRdb shows in-frame clones only, minus some. This sample has over 85,000 clones, with around nine tenths found just once. As concerns this clone: Its antigen is not identified.

The rearrangement links TRBV21-1 to TRBJ1-1. TRBV21-1 is recorded as a pseudogene. The sequences come from peripheral blood, collected 28 days after the second AZD1222 dose. The sequence came from an adult who received the AZD1222 COVID-19 vaccine. The CDR3 sequence is CASSKYGDWGTEAFF. For the CDR3, the DNA is TGTGCCAGCAGCAAATACGGGGATTGGGGCACTGAAGCTTTCTTT.